This T cell receptor beta chain was sequenced for a study of CXCR3-negative and CXCR3-positive naive CD8 T cells (dated by TCRdb to the late 2010s). With regard to the full study: In total, approximately 150 million TRB reads were obtained, corresponding to roughly 1.5 +/- 0.3 million reads per library. Diversity and physicochemical repertoire analyses covered about a dozen donors pooled from two independent experiments. Naive subsets from 5 donors and memory cells from 3 donors were included in the TRBV-TRBJ cluster analysis.

Sequences DFQATT (CDR1) and SNEGSKA (CDR2) are obtained from the germline V gene (reference sequence). Spanning cysteine to phenylalanine, the CDR3 consists of 15 amino acids. DNA for this receptor is not on file. This sample was sequenced with a NextSeq 550. The Human TCR Profiling Kit (MiLaboratory) was used to prepare UMI-labeled 5' RACE TRB cDNA libraries. The full amount of extracted RNA was used for cDNA synthesis, and the full amount of resulting cDNA was used for PCR amplification. Libraries were prepared in parallel using an identical number of PCR cycles. On the authors' methods: About 57,000 +/- 9,900 unique UMI-labeled TRB cDNA molecules per library were extracted with MIGEC and MiXCR, with at least two reads per UMI required. On average, approximately 40,000 +/- 10,000 functional in-frame TRB CDR3 nucleotide clonotypes lacking stop codons were found per library. After each sample was downsampled to 5000 UMI-labeled TRB molecules, VDJtools was used to calculate diversity metrics such as normalized Shannon-Wiener and Chao1. VDJtools was used to calculate clonotype-size-weighted physicochemical properties of the central five CDR3 residues, namely interaction energy, strength, volume and Kidera factor 4. Reprocessed by TCRdb, the reads give a single entry per CDR3 protein sequence, without DNA. The V and J calls here are based on TCRdb, not the publication. This sample's table carries over 55,000 distinct CDR3 sequences. 23% of the sample rests with the top ten.

Notes on this clonotype: Its target antigen remains unknown.

Each CD8+ T cell subset was flow-sorted in triplicate, and a few hundred thousand cells per subset were placed directly into RLT lysis buffer. Peripheral blood mononuclear cells were isolated from buffy coats by standard density gradient centrifugation. Total RNA was extracted from sorted cells using an RNeasy Mini Kit. Overall results and qualifications from the work: TRBV-TRBJ usage was similar between naive CXCR3-negative and CXCR3-positive cells from the same donor, while memory cells showed distinct patterns. CXCR3 expression partially decreased after cryopreservation, so most assays used freshly isolated PBMCs. Surface CD5, linked to self-reactivity in mice, was comparable between naive subsets; TCR interaction strength was therefore also inferred from TRB CDR3 physicochemical properties. Comparably high repertoire diversity was found in both naive subsets, whereas much lower repertoire diversity was found in memory CD8+ T cells.

The chain employs TRBV20-1 and TRBJ2-7; checking the TCRdb D call of TRBD1 is not possible without DNA. The sample was memory CD8+ T cells from blood. In light of the paper, this sample's cell subset or site label describes: conventional CD8+ memory T cells (TMEM), sorted as controls. The receptor was derived from a human donor in good health. Some clones in this sample may be carry-over from other donors' samples. Here the CDR3 is given as CSARPETGGHYEQYF.